This is a list of T cell receptor beta chains from one sample in a study of vaccination and CD4 T cells after COVID-19. Via MiXCR, TCRdb re-called the PCR reads, giving one row per CDR3 protein. The sample lists roughly 14,000 distinct CDR3 sequences, under 25% occurring once. Antigens for these TCRs are unknown. The sample taken for sequencing was cultured CD4+ T cells from blood. Receptors were obtained from a human donor with COVID-19. Both conserved end residues are part of each CDR3. The order of the fields is clone size, V gene, J gene, D gene, CDR3 protein, CDR3 DNA. The D gene is left open where the match is weak. Size is omitted from some rows. Given values are once, few, many or a class for expanded clones.

>NA|TRBV7-2|TRBJ2-5|NA
CASSEGRNQETQYF
TGTGCCAGCAGCGAAGGACGTAACCAAGAGACCCAGTACTTC
>NA|TRBV20-1|TRBJ1-2|NA
CSARKDTLWGGYTF
TGCAGTGCTAGAAAGGACACTTTATGGGGTGGCTACACCTTC
>few|TRBV11-3|TRBJ1-1|NA
CASSGGLNTEAFF
TGTGCCAGCAGTGGGGGATTGAACACTGAAGCTTTCTTT
>NA|TRBV11-3|TRBJ2-3|NA
CASSLAKTHGTDTQYF
TGTGCCAGCAGCTTAGCTAAGACCCACGGGACAGATACGCAGTATTTT
>few|TRBV18|TRBJ1-6|NA
CASSPGLTENNSPLHF
TGTGCCAGCTCCCCCGGCTTAACAGAGAATAATTCACCCCTCCACTTT
>NA|TRBV19|TRBJ1-3|NA
CASSSRPGAFLGSGNTIYF
TGTGCCAGTAGTTCCCGCCCAGGGGCCTTCCTTGGCTCTGGAAACACCATATATTTT
>NA|TRBV7-9|TRBJ2-3|NA
CASSPQYF
TGTGCCAGCAGCCCGCAGTATTTT
>NA|TRBV7-9|TRBJ1-2|NA
CASSRDLGGGYTF
TGTGCCAGCAGCCGCGACCTTGGAGGTGGCTACACCTTC
>NA|TRBV12-3/TRBV12-4|TRBJ1-5|TRBD1
CASSRDGQGNQPQHF
TGTGCCAGCAGCCGAGATGGACAGGGCAATCAGCCCCAGCATTTT
>few|TRBV7-9|TRBJ2-2|NA
CASGTQGGQDTGELFF
TGTGCCAGCGGAACGCAGGGGGGCCAGGACACCGGGGAGCTGTTTTTT
>NA|TRBV6-1|TRBJ2-7|NA
CASTPPRREEQYF
TGTGCCAGCACCCCCCCCCGGAGGGAGGAGCAGTACTTC
>NA|TRBV7-2|TRBJ2-7|TRBD1
CASSFRDRPAEQYF
TGTGCCAGCAGCTTCAGGGACAGGCCCGCGGAGCAGTACTTC
>few|TRBV11-2|TRBJ1-1|NA
CASSLLERAEAFF
TGTGCCAGCAGCTTACTTGAGAGGGCTGAAGCTTTCTTT
>few|TRBV20-1|TRBJ2-1|TRBD2
CSALGGVSSYNEQFF
TGCAGTGCCCTCGGGGGGGTTTCATCCTACAATGAGCAGTTCTTC
>NA|TRBV11-1|TRBJ2-5|TRBD1
CASSLAGGRGETQYF
TGTGCCAGCAGCTTGGCAGGGGGTCGGGGAGAGACCCAGTACTTC
>NA|TRBV6-5|TRBJ2-2|TRBD1
CASSYLQGANTGELFF
TGTGCCAGCAGTTACCTACAGGGGGCGAACACCGGGGAGCTGTTTTTT
>few|TRBV27|TRBJ2-7|TRBD1
CASRGYRGTYEQYF
TGTGCCAGCAGGGGATACAGGGGAACCTACGAGCAGTACTTC
>few|TRBV2|TRBJ2-3|NA
CASSGGGPTDTQYF
TGTGCCAGCAGTGGGGGGGGGCCAACAGATACGCAGTATTTT
>few|TRBV6-5|TRBJ1-2|TRBD1
CASSLDRGEGYTF
TGTGCCAGCAGTTTGGACAGGGGAGAAGGCTACACCTTC
>medium-sized|TRBV20-1|TRBJ1-6|TRBD1
CSAPTRDSHNSPLHF
TGCAGTGCTCCGACCCGGGACAGCCATAATTCACCCCTCCACTTT
>NA|TRBV5-6|TRBJ2-7|TRBD2
CASSPGTSGGKTYEQYF
TGTGCCAGCAGCCCCGGGACTAGCGGGGGAAAAACCTACGAGCAGTACTTC
>NA|TRBV5-8|TRBJ1-3|NA
CASSPHRAGGNTIYF
TGTGCCAGCAGCCCCCACAGGGCCGGGGGAAACACCATATATTTT
>few|TRBV7-9|TRBJ2-7|NA
CASSLGTAGKQYF
TGTGCCAGCAGCTTAGGGACAGCGGGGAAGCAGTACTTC
>few|TRBV4-2|TRBJ1-2|NA
CASSAGGNHGYTF
TGTGCCAGCAGCGCAGGAGGGAACCATGGCTACACCTTC
>few|TRBV27|TRBJ2-4|NA
CASSLGQAVENIQYF
TGTGCCAGCAGTTTAGGGCAGGCGGTGGAAAACATTCAGTACTTC
>medium-sized|TRBV20-1|TRBJ1-1|NA
CSAPRGGGNTEAFF
TGCAGTGCTCCCCGGGGGGGGGGTAACACTGAAGCTTTCTTT
>medium-sized|TRBV6-2/TRBV6-3|TRBJ1-5|NA
CASTSENQPQHF
TGTGCCAGCACCAGCGAAAATCAGCCCCAGCATTTT
>NA|TRBV7-2|TRBJ1-1|NA
CASSFSGAEAFF
TGTGCCAGCAGCTTTAGTGGAGCTGAAGCTTTCTTT
>NA|TRBV18|TRBJ2-1|TRBD2
CASFSGGGGEQFF
TGTGCCAGTTTCTCTGGCGGGGGTGGTGAGCAGTTCTTC
>few|TRBV12-3/TRBV12-4|TRBJ2-5|TRBD2
CASTPGAGGLEETQYF
TGTGCCAGCACCCCGGGAGCGGGGGGCCTCGAAGAGACCCAGTACTTC
>NA|TRBV28|TRBJ1-2|NA
CASRAQGGGYTF
TGTGCCAGCAGAGCACAGGGCGGGGGCTACACCTTC
>NA|TRBV5-1|TRBJ2-5|TRBD2
CASSLVAGAYQETQYF
TGCGCCAGCAGCTTGGTAGCGGGGGCGTACCAAGAGACCCAGTACTTC
>few|TRBV5-1|TRBJ1-1|TRBD1
CASSFSGQGMNTEAFF
TGCGCCAGCAGCTTCTCGGGACAGGGAATGAACACTGAAGCTTTCTTT
>NA|TRBV6-2/TRBV6-3|TRBJ2-2|NA
CASSPDTTNTGELFF
TGTGCCAGCAGTCCCGACACGACCAACACCGGGGAGCTGTTTTTT
>few|TRBV6-1|TRBJ2-3|NA
CASSVGQKADTQYF
TGTGCCAGCAGTGTAGGCCAGAAAGCAGATACGCAGTATTTT
>few|TRBV12-3/TRBV12-4|TRBJ2-7|TRBD1
CASRTGGSAYEQYF
TGTGCCAGCAGGACAGGGGGCTCAGCCTACGAGCAGTACTTC
>NA|TRBV28|TRBJ2-7|TRBD1
CATPHRGHFYEQYF
TGTGCCACCCCCCACAGGGGGCATTTCTACGAGCAGTACTTC
>NA|TRBV18|TRBJ2-2|TRBD2
CASSPSSGTTGELFF
TGTGCCAGCTCACCATCTAGCGGGACAACCGGGGAGCTGTTTTTT
>few|TRBV2|TRBJ1-5|NA
CASSEALGSFYSNQPQHF
TGTGCCAGCAGTGAAGCGCTAGGCAGTTTCTATAGCAATCAGCCCCAGCATTTT
>NA|TRBV6-1|TRBJ2-7|TRBD2
CASTRGTTYYEQYF
TGTGCCAGCACACGCGGGACTACCTACTACGAGCAGTACTTC
>NA|TRBV7-9|TRBJ1-4|TRBD1
CASSFRVTGGSEKLFF
TGTGCCAGCAGCTTCCGCGTGACAGGGGGTAGTGAAAAACTGTTTTTT
>few|TRBV12-3/TRBV12-4|TRBJ2-3|NA
CASSDNTDTQYF
TGTGCCAGCAGCGATAACACAGATACGCAGTATTTT
>NA|TRBV4-1|TRBJ2-1|TRBD2
CASSPSVPAGSTEQFF
TGCGCCAGCAGCCCCTCGGTCCCAGCGGGGTCCACCGAGCAGTTCTTC
>few|TRBV12-3/TRBV12-4|TRBJ1-2|TRBD1
CASSPTTGGPEGYTF
TGTGCCAGCAGTCCTACGACAGGGGGCCCGGAGGGCTACACCTTC
>NA|TRBV7-9|TRBJ1-4|NA
CASSLGYGNEKLFF
TGTGCCAGCAGCTTAGGGTATGGTAATGAAAAACTGTTTTTT
>NA|TRBV7-9|TRBJ1-4|NA
CASSVTGRHGNEKLFF
TGTGCCAGCAGCGTAACAGGGCGCCACGGTAATGAAAAACTGTTTTTT
>once|TRBV5-4|TRBJ2-7|NA
CASNSDRTYEQYF
TGTGCCAGCAACTCAGACAGGACCTACGAGCAGTACTTC
>medium-sized|TRBV27|TRBJ2-5|TRBD2
CASSSILAGGRETQYF
TGTGCCAGCAGCTCCATACTAGCGGGGGGGAGGGAGACCCAGTACTTC